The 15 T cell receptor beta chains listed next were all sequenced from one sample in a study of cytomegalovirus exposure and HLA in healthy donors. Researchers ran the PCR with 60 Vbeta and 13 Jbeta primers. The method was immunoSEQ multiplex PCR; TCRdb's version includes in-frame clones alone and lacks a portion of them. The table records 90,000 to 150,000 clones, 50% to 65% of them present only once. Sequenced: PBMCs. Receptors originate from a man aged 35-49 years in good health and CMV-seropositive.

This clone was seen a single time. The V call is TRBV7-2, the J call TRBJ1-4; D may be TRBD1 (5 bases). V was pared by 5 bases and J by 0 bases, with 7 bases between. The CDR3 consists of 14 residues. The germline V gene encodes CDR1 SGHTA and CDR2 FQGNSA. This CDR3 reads CASSPTATNEKLFF. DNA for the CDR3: TGTGCCAGCAGCCCGACAGCAACTAATGAAAAACTGTTTTTT.

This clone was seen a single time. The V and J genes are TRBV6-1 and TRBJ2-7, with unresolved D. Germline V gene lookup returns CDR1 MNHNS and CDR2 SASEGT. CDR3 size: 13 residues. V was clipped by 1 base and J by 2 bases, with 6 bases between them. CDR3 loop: CASSEEPTYEQYF. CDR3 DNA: TGTGCCAGCAGTGAAGAGCCAACCTACGAGCAGTACTTC.

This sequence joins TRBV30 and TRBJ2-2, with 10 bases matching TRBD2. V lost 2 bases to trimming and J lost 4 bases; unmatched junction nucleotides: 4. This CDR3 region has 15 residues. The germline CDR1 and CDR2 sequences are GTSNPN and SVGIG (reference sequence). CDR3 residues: CAWSWLAGVTGELFF. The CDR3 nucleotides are TGTGCCTGGAGTTGGCTAGCGGGAGTCACCGGGGAGCTGTTTTTT.

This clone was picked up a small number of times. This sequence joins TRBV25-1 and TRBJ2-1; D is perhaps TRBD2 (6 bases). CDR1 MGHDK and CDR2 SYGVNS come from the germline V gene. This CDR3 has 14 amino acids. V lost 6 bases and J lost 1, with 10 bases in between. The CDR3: CASRGGGSYNEQFF. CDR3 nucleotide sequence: TGTGCCAGCAGGGGAGGCGGGTCCTACAATGAGCAGTTCTTC.

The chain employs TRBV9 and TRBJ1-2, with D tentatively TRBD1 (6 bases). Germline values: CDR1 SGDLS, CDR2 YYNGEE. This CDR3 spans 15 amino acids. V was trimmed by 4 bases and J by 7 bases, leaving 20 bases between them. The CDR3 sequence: CASSLEGEGLAGYTF. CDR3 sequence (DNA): TGTGCCAGCAGCCTAGAGGGGGAGGGTTTGGCTGGCTACACCTTC.

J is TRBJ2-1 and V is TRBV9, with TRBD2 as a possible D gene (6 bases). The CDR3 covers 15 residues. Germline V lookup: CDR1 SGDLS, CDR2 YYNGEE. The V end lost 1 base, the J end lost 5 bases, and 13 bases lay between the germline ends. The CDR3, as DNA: TGTGCCAGCAGCGTAAGGGGTAGCGGACACAATGAGCAGTTCTTC. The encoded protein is CASSVRGSGHNEQFF.

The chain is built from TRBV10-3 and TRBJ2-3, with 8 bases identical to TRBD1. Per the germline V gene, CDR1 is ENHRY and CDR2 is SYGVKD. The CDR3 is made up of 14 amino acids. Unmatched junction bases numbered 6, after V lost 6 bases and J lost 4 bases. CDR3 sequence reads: CAIRMDRVPDTQYF. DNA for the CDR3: TGTGCCATCAGGATGGACAGGGTACCAGATACGCAGTATTTT.

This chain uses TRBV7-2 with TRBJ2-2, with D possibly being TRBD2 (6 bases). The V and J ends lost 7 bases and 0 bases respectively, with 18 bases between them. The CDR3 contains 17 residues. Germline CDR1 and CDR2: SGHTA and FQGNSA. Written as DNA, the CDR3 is TGTGCCAGCACCGTAGGGAGGTTCGCTCCGAACACCGGGGAGCTGTTTTTT. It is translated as CASTVGRFAPNTGELFF.

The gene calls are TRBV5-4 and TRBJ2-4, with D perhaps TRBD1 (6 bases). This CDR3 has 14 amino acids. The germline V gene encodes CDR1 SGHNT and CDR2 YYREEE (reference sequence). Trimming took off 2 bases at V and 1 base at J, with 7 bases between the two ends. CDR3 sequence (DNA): TGTGCCAGCAGCTTCCAGGGGGCCAAAAACATTCAGTACTTC. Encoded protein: CASSFQGAKNIQYF.

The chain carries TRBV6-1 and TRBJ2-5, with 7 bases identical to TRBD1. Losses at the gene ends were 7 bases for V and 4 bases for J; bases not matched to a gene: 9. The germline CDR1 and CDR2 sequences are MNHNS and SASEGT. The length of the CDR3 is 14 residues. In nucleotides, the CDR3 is TGTGCCAGCACGGGTTTGACAGGGCGAGAGACCCAGTACTTC. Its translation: CASTGLTGRETQYF.

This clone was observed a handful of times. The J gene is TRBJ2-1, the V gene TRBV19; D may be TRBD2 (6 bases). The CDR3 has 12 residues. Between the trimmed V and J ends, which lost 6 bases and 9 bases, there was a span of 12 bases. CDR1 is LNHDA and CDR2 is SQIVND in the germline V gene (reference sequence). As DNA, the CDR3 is TGTGCCAGTAGAAGTGGAGGGGCTGAGCAGTTCTTC. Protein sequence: CASRSGGAEQFF.

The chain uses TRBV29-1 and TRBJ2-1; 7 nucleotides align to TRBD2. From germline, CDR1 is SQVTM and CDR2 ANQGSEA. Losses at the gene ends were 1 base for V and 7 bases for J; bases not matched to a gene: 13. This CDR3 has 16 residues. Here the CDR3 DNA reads TGCAGCGTTGAAGGGTTGAGCGGGATTAGGGATAATGAGCAGTTCTTC. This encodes CSVEGLSGIRDNEQFF.

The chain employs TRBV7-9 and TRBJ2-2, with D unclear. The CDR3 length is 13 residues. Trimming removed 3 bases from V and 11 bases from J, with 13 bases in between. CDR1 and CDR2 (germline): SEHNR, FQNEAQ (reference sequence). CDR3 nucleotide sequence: TGTGCCAGCAGCTTTCCTCCACTGGGCGAGCTGTTTTTT. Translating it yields CASSFPPLGELFF.

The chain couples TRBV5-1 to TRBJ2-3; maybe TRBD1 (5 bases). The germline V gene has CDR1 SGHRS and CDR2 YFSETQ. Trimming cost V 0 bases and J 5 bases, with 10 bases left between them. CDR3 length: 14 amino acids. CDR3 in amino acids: CASSLEGFLDTQYF. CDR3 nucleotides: TGCGCCAGCAGCTTGGAGGGGTTCCTAGATACGCAGTATTTT.

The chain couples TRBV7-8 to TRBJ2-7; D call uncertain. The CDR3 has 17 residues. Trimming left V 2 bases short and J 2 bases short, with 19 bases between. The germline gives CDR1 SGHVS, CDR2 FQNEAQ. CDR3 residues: CASSLSEPPRTAYEQYF. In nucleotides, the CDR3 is TGTGCCAGCAGCTTATCAGAACCCCCAAGAACCGCCTACGAGCAGTACTTC.